These T cell receptor beta chains were read from a single sample in a study of cytotoxic CD8 clonotypes in ibrutinib-treated CLL. Measured with immunoSEQ multiplex PCR; TCRdb has only the in-frame clones, and not every one. Of just over 200,000 clones in the sample, more than 65% were seen once. The sequences come from PBMCs, collected after 12 months of ibrutinib treatment. Every receptor here comes from a human donor with chronic lymphocytic leukemia. Each CDR3 is given with its conserved first and last residue. The order of the fields is clone size, D gene, V gene, J gene, CDR3 DNA, CDR3 protein. A D gene is named only where the DNA matches it firmly. Clone size is shown for a subset of rows, as once, few, many or a class of expanded clone.

size: -
D: TRBD2
V: TRBV6-4
J: TRBJ2-7
DNA: TGTGCCAGCAGTGCCCTCTTTGCGGGGGGCGGTGAGCAGTACTTC
CDR3: CASSALFAGGGEQYF

size: -
D: -
V: TRBV19
J: TRBJ1-5
DNA: TGTGCCAGTAGCCTCCGGCGGCAGGGCAATCAGCCCCAGCATTTT
CDR3: CASSLRRQGNQPQHF

size: once
D: TRBD1
V: TRBV19
J: TRBJ2-6
DNA: TGTGCCAGTAGTCGACGACAGGGTTACAGTGGGGCCAACGTCCTGACTTTC
CDR3: CASSRRQGYSGANVLTF

size: -
D: -
V: TRBV5-1
J: TRBJ2-7
DNA: TGCGCCAGCAGCTCCGTAATGGGGATCTCCTACGAGCAGTACTTC
CDR3: CASSSVMGISYEQYF

size: -
D: -
V: TRBV19
J: TRBJ2-3
DNA: TGTGCCAGTATGCAGACGGGAAAGGTTATTACGCAGTATTTT
CDR3: CASMQTGKVITQYF

size: few
D: -
V: TRBV30
J: TRBJ1-5
DNA: TGTGCCTGGAGTGCCCAGAATCGGGCCCAGCATTTT
CDR3: CAWSAQNRAQHF

size: -
D: TRBD1
V: TRBV25-1
J: TRBJ2-7
DNA: TGTGCCAGTAGCGGACAGGGGGGATGGTACGAGCAGTACTTC
CDR3: CASSGQGGWYEQYF

size: -
D: -
V: TRBV2
J: TRBJ2-7
DNA: TGTGCCAGCAGTGAAAGGTCCTACGAGCAGTACTTC
CDR3: CASSERSYEQYF

size: -
D: -
V: TRBV29-1
J: TRBJ1-5
DNA: TGCAGCGGTCCCGGGACGCAAAAAGACAATCAGCCCCAGCATTTT
CDR3: CSGPGTQKDNQPQHF

size: few
D: -
V: TRBV4-2
J: TRBJ1-3
DNA: TGTGCCAGCAGCCATAACTTTCACGGATCTGGAAACACCATATATTTT
CDR3: CASSHNFHGSGNTIYF

size: -
D: -
V: TRBV9
J: TRBJ2-7
DNA: TGTGCCAGCAGCGTAGATCTGGGCAGGGCCGAGCAGTACTTC
CDR3: CASSVDLGRAEQYF

size: -
D: -
V: TRBV14
J: TRBJ1-6
DNA: TGTGCCAGCGGGCCTGAATATAATTCACCCCTCCACTTT
CDR3: CASGPEYNSPLHF

size: -
D: -
V: TRBV6-5
J: TRBJ1-2
DNA: TGTGCCAGCAGTTCAGTTCTAAGGTTAAACAATGGCTACACCTTC
CDR3: CASSSVLRLNNGYTF

size: once
D: -
V: TRBV18
J: TRBJ2-1
DNA: TGTGCCAGCTCACCTGGGGGCTCCTACAATGAGCAGTTCTTC
CDR3: CASSPGGSYNEQFF

size: few
D: -
V: TRBV7-9
J: TRBJ2-3
DNA: TGTGCCAGCAGCTTAGGGGTTGGAACAGATACGCAGTATTTT
CDR3: CASSLGVGTDTQYF

size: -
D: -
V: TRBV2
J: TRBJ1-1
DNA: TGTGCCAGCAGTGTCACAGATTTGAACACTGAAGCTTTCTTT
CDR3: CASSVTDLNTEAFF

size: -
D: TRBD1
V: TRBV15
J: TRBJ2-5
DNA: TGTGCCACCAGCAGAGGAAGGGGGACAGAAGAGACCCAGTACTTC
CDR3: CATSRGRGTEETQYF

size: few
D: -
V: TRBV29-1
J: TRBJ1-4
DNA: TGCAGCGTTGGGGCAGGGAGTGAAAAACTGTTTTTT
CDR3: CSVGAGSEKLFF

size: -
D: -
V: TRBV28
J: TRBJ2-7
DNA: TGTGCCAGCAGCGAGAGAAACTACGAGCAGTACTTC
CDR3: CASSERNYEQYF

size: -
D: -
V: TRBV11-2
J: TRBJ2-3
DNA: TGTGCCAGCAGCTTTAACATAGGGACAGATACGCAGTATTTT
CDR3: CASSFNIGTDTQYF

size: -
D: TRBD2
V: TRBV28
J: TRBJ2-5
DNA: TGTGCCAGCCGACTAGCGGGAGGAGAGACCCAGTACTTC
CDR3: CASRLAGGETQYF

size: once
D: -
V: TRBV25-1
J: TRBJ2-7
DNA: TGTGCCAGCAGTGAGTTCCTGCCGGGGCAACCCTACGAGCAGTACTTC
CDR3: CASSEFLPGQPYEQYF

size: -
D: -
V: TRBV30
J: TRBJ1-1
DNA: TGTGCCTGGAGGGCACTCGGAGACACTGAAGCTTTCTTT
CDR3: CAWRALGDTEAFF

size: few
D: TRBD1
V: TRBV4-3
J: TRBJ2-2
DNA: TGCGCCAGCAGCCCACCGACAGGGGCGAACACCGGGGAGCTGTTTTTT
CDR3: CASSPPTGANTGELFF

size: -
D: -
V: TRBV5-1
J: TRBJ2-3
DNA: TGCGCCAGCGCCAGAACGCCTCTGGATACGCAGTATTTT
CDR3: CASARTPLDTQYF

size: many
D: -
V: TRBV7-9
J: TRBJ1-2
DNA: TGTGCCAGCAGCTTCTCAGCCTCGGAGGATGGCTACACCTTC
CDR3: CASSFSASEDGYTF

size: few
D: -
V: TRBV6-5
J: TRBJ1-4
DNA: TGTGCCAGCAGTTACTCCCGACAGAATGAAAAACTGTTTTTT
CDR3: CASSYSRQNEKLFF

size: -
D: -
V: TRBV27
J: TRBJ2-7
DNA: TGTGCCAGCAGACAGTTCCCAACTGGGTGGTACTTC
CDR3: CASRQFPTGWYF

size: few
D: TRBD2
V: TRBV10-1
J: TRBJ2-5
DNA: TGCGCCAGCAGTGAGTCAGCCAAGCGGGGGGGCGTCGAGACCCAGTACTTC
CDR3: CASSESAKRGGVETQYF

size: once
D: -
V: TRBV15
J: TRBJ2-1
DNA: TGTGCCACCAGCAGAGATCTCCTAGCGTTACTTACCTACAATGAGCAGTTCTTC
CDR3: CATSRDLLALLTYNEQFF

size: few
D: -
V: TRBV7-9
J: TRBJ1-5
DNA: TGTGCCAGCAGCGTGAGGATACAGCCCCAGCATTTT
CDR3: CASSVRIQPQHF

size: -
D: TRBD1
V: TRBV19
J: TRBJ1-5
DNA: TGTGCCAGTAGTATGACAGGGTGGAATCAGCCCCAGCATTTT
CDR3: CASSMTGWNQPQHF

size: -
D: TRBD2
V: TRBV7-6
J: TRBJ2-7
DNA: TGTGCCAGCAGCTCTCGTGAGCGGGAGGGTTCCTACGAGCAGTACTTC
CDR3: CASSSREREGSYEQYF

size: few
D: -
V: TRBV2
J: TRBJ1-3
DNA: TGTGCCAGCAGTGATAACTCTGGAAACACCATATATTTT
CDR3: CASSDNSGNTIYF

size: -
D: TRBD1
V: TRBV6-6
J: TRBJ1-2
DNA: TGTGCCAGCAGAATAGAAACAGGGGACTACACCTTC
CDR3: CASRIETGDYTF

size: -
D: TRBD1
V: TRBV25-1
J: TRBJ2-3
DNA: TGTGCCAGCAGTGCAGGGGGCGGCTACCGTGCTATCACAGATACGCAGTATTTT
CDR3: CASSAGGGYRAITDTQYF

size: -
D: -
V: TRBV6-5
J: TRBJ1-5
DNA: TGTGCCAGCAGTTACGGCCCCACAGGGCACAATCAGCCCCAGCATTTT
CDR3: CASSYGPTGHNQPQHF

size: -
D: -
V: TRBV29-1
J: TRBJ1-5
DNA: TGCAGCGCTGAGCAGGGTGGGTATCAGCCCCAGCATTTT
CDR3: CSAEQGGYQPQHF

size: -
D: -
V: TRBV2
J: TRBJ2-3
DNA: TGTGCCAGCAGGACCGGGTCCGGCGGAACAGATACGCAGTATTTT
CDR3: CASRTGSGGTDTQYF

size: -
D: TRBD2
V: TRBV19
J: TRBJ2-1
DNA: TGTGCCAGTAGTACCCACTACCGGGACTACATGCCCGGGGGGTTCTACAATGAGCAGTTCTTC
CDR3: CASSTHYRDYMPGGFYNEQFF

size: -
D: -
V: TRBV5-6
J: TRBJ2-5
DNA: TGTGCCAGCAGCTTGGGAATAGGGGGAGAGACCCAGTACTTC
CDR3: CASSLGIGGETQYF

size: -
D: TRBD2
V: TRBV28
J: TRBJ2-7
DNA: TGTGCCAGCAGTTTACCTAGCGGGAGTAAGTACGAGCAGTACTTC
CDR3: CASSLPSGSKYEQYF

size: few
D: TRBD1
V: TRBV6-6
J: TRBJ2-3
DNA: TGTGCCAGCACCCTGACAGGGGTCCCAGATACGCAGTATTTT
CDR3: CASTLTGVPDTQYF

size: -
D: -
V: TRBV30
J: TRBJ1-6
DNA: TGTGCCTGGAGTGTAGGGGCCGCGAATTCACCCCTCCACTTT
CDR3: CAWSVGAANSPLHF

size: -
D: TRBD1
V: TRBV27
J: TRBJ1-4
DNA: TGTGCCAGCAGTTTATACGGGGACAGTCTACACCGGGGAGAAAAACTGTTTTTT
CDR3: CASSLYGDSLHRGEKLFF

size: -
D: TRBD1
V: TRBV12-5
J: TRBJ2-7
DNA: TGTGCTAGTGGTCCGGGACAGGGGTCTTACGAGCAGTACTTC
CDR3: CASGPGQGSYEQYF

size: once
D: -
V: TRBV4-2
J: TRBJ1-1
DNA: TGTGCCAGCAGCCAAGGTTCCACCCTGAACACTGAAGCTTTCTTT
CDR3: CASSQGSTLNTEAFF

size: -
D: -
V: TRBV6-6
J: TRBJ2-1
DNA: TGTGCCAGCAGCCGCCGCGGTGGAGATGAGCAGTTCTTC
CDR3: CASSRRGGDEQFF